The 32 T cell receptor beta chains given below trace back to one sample, sequenced in a study of control samples from healthy donors and cancer patients. Repertoires were generated with immunoSEQ multiplex PCR, while TCRdb's copy carries only in-frame clones and drops some. The sample lists 150,000 to 200,000 clones, 85% to 90% occurring once. The sample consisted of blood. These TCRs come from a woman between 50 and 59 years old in good health.

This rearrangement joins TRBV18 to TRBJ2-1, with TRBD1 identical over 10 bases. The CDR3 sequence is 16 residues long. Per the germline V gene, CDR1 is KGHSH and CDR2 is LQKENI. The junction had 10 bases not matched to a gene; V was cut back by 3 bases and J by 8 bases. CDR3 protein: CASSPRPGQGMYEQFF. The CDR3 DNA follows: TGTGCCAGCTCACCCCGTCCGGGACAGGGGATGTATGAGCAGTTCTTC.

The chain recombines TRBV7-2 with TRBJ2-7; D not certain. V was pared by 3 bases and J by 0 bases, with 15 bases between. The germline V gene encodes CDR1 SGHTA and CDR2 FQGNSA. This CDR3 has 16 residues. CDR3 in DNA: TGTGCCAGCAGCTTTAAGGCAAGGCCTAACTCCTACGAGCAGTACTTC. Translated: CASSFKARPNSYEQYF.

The chain is built from TRBV28 and TRBJ1-2, with TRBD1 identical over 9 bases. Germline V gene data show CDR1 as MDHEN and CDR2 as SYDVKM. The CDR3 has 16 amino acids. V gave up 4 bases and J gave up 4 bases; unmatched junction bases: 10. The CDR3 reads CASSSPGQGRGYGYTF. Here the CDR3 DNA reads TGTGCCAGCAGTTCGCCGGGACAGGGTAGGGGCTATGGCTACACCTTC.

V gene TRBV4-2 combines with J gene TRBJ2-1, with 9 positions matching TRBD2. V shed 0 bases, J shed 3 bases, and the junction held 3 bases outside the gene matches. The CDR3 has 16 residues. Per germline, CDR1 LGHNA and CDR2 YNFKEQ. DNA of the CDR3: TGTGCCAGCAGCCAAGATAGCGGGGGAAACTACAATGAGCAGTTCTTC. This encodes CASSQDSGGNYNEQFF.

The rearrangement links TRBV30 to TRBJ1-6; D not resolved. The germline V gene encodes CDR1 GTSNPN and CDR2 SVGIG (reference sequence). The CDR3 is 14 amino acids. V shed 0 bases and J shed 10 bases, with 13 bases lying between them. The DNA of the CDR3 is TGTGCCTGGAGTGTAGGCGGGAACCGCTCACCCCTCCACTTT. Translation: CAWSVGGNRSPLHF.

The CDR3 nucleotides read TGTGCCAGCAGTTCAGATGGAGGGTGGGGTGAAAAACTGTTTTTT. Protein: CASSSDGGWGEKLFF. The rearrangement uses TRBV27 and TRBJ1-4; D not certain. Between the trimmed V and J ends, which lost 4 bases and 7 bases, there was a span of 16 bases. CDR3 length: 15 residues. Germline V gene sequence: CDR1 MNHEY, CDR2 SMNVEV (reference sequence).

CDR3: CASSEGVGNSPLHF. CDR3 coding DNA: TGTGCCAGCTCAGAGGGGGTCGGTAATTCACCCCTCCACTTT. This sequence joins TRBV18 and TRBJ1-6; TRBD1 is a possible D gene (6 bases). The germline gives CDR1 KGHSH, CDR2 LQKENI. The CDR3 consists of 14 residues. V was cut by 5 bases and J by 6 bases, with 11 bases left in between.

Here the CDR3 DNA reads TGCGCCAGCAGCCCCCCCAAGCGGGAGACAGATACGCAGTATTTT. It encodes CASSPPKRETDTQYF. The chain is built from TRBV5-1 and TRBJ2-3, with TRBD2 identical over 8 bases. Germline V gives CDR1 SGHRS, CDR2 YFSETQ. V shed 4 bases and J 3 bases; nucleotides not matched to a gene: 7. The length of the CDR3 is 15 residues.

Notes on this clone: A junction end diverges from the germline sequence, so it may reflect a read error. The chain links TRBV4-2 to TRBJ2-7; TRBD2 agrees at 8 bases. Per germline, CDR1 LGHNA and CDR2 YNFKEQ. CDR3 size: 12 residues. This CDR3 is CATSGSDYEQYF. CDR3 in DNA: TGTGCCACCAGCGGGAGTGACTACGAGCAGTACTTC.

The chain employs TRBV11-3 and TRBJ2-1; 8 bases map to TRBD2. This CDR3 is 17 amino acids long. Per the germline V gene, CDR1 is SGHNT and CDR2 is YENEEA. With 4 bases clipped from V and 0 bases from J, the junction kept 8 bases outside the gene matches. The CDR3 nucleotides read TGTGCCAGCAGCTCGCTAGAGCGGGAGAGCTCCTACAATGAGCAGTTCTTC. It encodes CASSSLERESSYNEQFF.

CDR3: CSVEDHRGYTF. The CDR3 DNA is TGCAGCGTTGAGGATCACAGGGGCTACACCTTC. The genes are TRBV29-1 and TRBJ1-2; possibly TRBD1 for D (5 bases). With 3 bases removed from V and 8 bases from J, the gap between germline ends came to 10 bases. Germline CDR1 SQVTM, CDR2 ANQGSEA. The CDR3 has 11 residues.

The rearrangement links TRBV4-1 to TRBJ1-6; D not certain. The CDR3 runs to 18 residues. CDR1 and CDR2 (germline): MGHRA, YSYEKL. Trimming stripped 0 bases from V and 5 bases from J, with 17 bases between. The CDR3 sequence is CASSQDRAAARNNSPLHF. The CDR3 DNA sequence: TGCGCCAGCAGCCAAGATCGTGCGGCGGCCAGAAATAATTCACCCCTCCACTTT.

The V call is TRBV14, the J call TRBJ2-7; the D is unclear. The CDR3 totals 15 residues. Germline V gene sequence: CDR1 SGHDN, CDR2 FVKESK. Trimming pared 4 bases from V and 3 bases from J, leaving 16 bases between. CDR3 region: CASSPPGPRVYEQYF. CDR3 in DNA: TGTGCCAGCAGCCCGCCCGGGCCAAGGGTCTACGAGCAGTACTTC. Combining the CDR3 with reference TRBV14 and TRBJ2-7 gives the whole variable domain EAGVTQFPSHSVIEKGQTVTLRCDPISGHDNLYWYRRVMGKEIKFLLHFVKESKQDESGMPNNRFLAERTGGTYSTLKVQPAELEDSGVYFCASSPPGPRVYEQYFGPGTRLTVT.

The chain employs TRBV7-2 and TRBJ1-6, with a possible D match to TRBD1 (5 bases). The V gene lost 1 base and the J gene lost 9 bases, with 16 bases spanning the gap. This CDR3 region has 16 residues. CDR1 and CDR2 (germline): SGHTA, FQGNSA. The CDR3 protein is CASSLVRGAGASPLHF. CDR3 sequence (DNA): TGTGCCAGCAGCTTAGTGAGAGGAGCCGGGGCTTCACCCCTCCACTTT.

This clone turned up a few times. The chain carries TRBV9 and TRBJ2-1; 7 bases line up with TRBD1. The CDR3 spans 16 residues. Germline CDR1 reads SGDLS; CDR2 reads YYNGEE. Losses at the gene ends were 3 bases for V and 8 bases for J; bases not matched to a gene: 14. The CDR3 DNA is TGTGCCAGCAGCGCAAGACAGGGTGGAGCTGGTGATGAGCAGTTCTTC. It translates to CASSARQGGAGDEQFF.

The genes are TRBV20-1 and TRBJ1-1; a possible D gene is TRBD1 (6 bases). Trimming shortened V by 3 bases and J by 10 bases, and 9 bases separated the two germline ends. Germline values: CDR1 DFQATT, CDR2 SNEGSKA (reference sequence). The CDR3 length is 10 residues. The CDR3 is CSARGDTAFF. CDR3 DNA sequence: TGCAGTGCTAGGGGGGACACAGCTTTCTTT.

This rearrangement joins TRBV5-6 to TRBJ1-1; tentative D call: TRBD1 (5 bases). Trimming removed 3 bases at V and 3 bases at J, with 12 bases between. The germline V gene has CDR1 SGHDT and CDR2 YYEEEE. The CDR3 runs to 14 residues. The CDR3 DNA is TGTGCCAGCAGCTCAAACCTAGGGGACACTGAAGCTTTCTTT. Encoded protein: CASSSNLGDTEAFF.

The chain couples TRBV12-3 or TRBV12-4 to TRBJ1-1; 7 nucleotides line up with TRBD1. Trimming cost V 8 bases and J 5 bases; bases outside gene matches: 5. This CDR3 region has 12 residues. This CDR3 reads CASSQGFTEAFF. CDR3 DNA: TGTGCCAGCTCACAGGGGTTTACTGAAGCTTTCTTT.

The chain employs TRBV28 and TRBJ1-5, with unresolved D. This CDR3 contains 12 residues. V lost 5 bases to trimming and J lost 5 bases, with 7 bases between them. The germline gives CDR1 MDHEN, CDR2 SYDVKM. The chain's CDR3 is CASSQRYQPQHF. As DNA, the CDR3 is TGTGCCAGCAGTCAGCGTTATCAGCCCCAGCATTTT.

In this sample, this clone turned up once. This chain links TRBV18 with TRBJ1-1, with D uncertain. CDR3 length: 11 amino acids. Trimming cost V 8 bases and J 8 bases, with 12 bases left between them. CDR1 is KGHSH, CDR2 LQKENI, per germline. This chain's CDR3 is CASRAETEAFF. The DNA of the CDR3 is TGTGCCAGCCGTGCGGAGACCGAAGCTTTCTTT.

This chain connects TRBV24-1 to TRBJ2-5; 11 bases are a match to TRBD2. Germline CDR1 reads KGHDR; CDR2 reads SFDVKD. The CDR3 runs 18 residues. The V and J ends lost 1 base and 4 bases, in that order; junction bases with no gene match: 10. CDR3 nucleotides: TGTGCCACCAGTGATTTTATCGGCCTAGCGGGGGGATTAGAGACCCAGTACTTC. This sequence encodes CATSDFIGLAGGLETQYF.

The V call is TRBV5-1, the J call TRBJ2-2; possibly TRBD1 or TRBD2 for D (6 bases each). CDR3 length equals 15 residues. Trimming removed 2 bases from V and 5 bases from J, with 13 bases in between. CDR1 and CDR2 from the germline V gene are SGHRS and YFSETQ. In DNA, the CDR3 is TGCGCCAGCAGCTTTAACCCGGGGGCGACCGGGGAGCTGTTTTTT. Amino acids: CASSFNPGATGELFF.

Points on this clone: Other DNA sequences within the sample encode an identical CDR3. The gene calls are TRBV4-1 and TRBJ2-5, with 9 bases aligning to TRBD2. Unmatched junction bases numbered 16, after V lost 0 bases and J lost 5 bases. CDR1 is MGHRA and CDR2 is YSYEKL in the germline V gene. The CDR3 sequence is 19 residues long. CDR3 in DNA: TGCGCCAGCAGCCAAGAATTGAACCTCGCGGGGGGGCCGGGGGAGACCCAGTACTTC. Translating it yields CASSQELNLAGGPGETQYF.

The rearrangement joins TRBV3-1 (or the pseudogene TRBV3-2) to TRBJ2-4; D call uncertain. This CDR3 is 14 amino acids long. CDR1 is LGHDT and CDR2 is YNNKEL in the germline V gene (reference sequence). V lost 4 bases and J 6 bases, leaving 13 bases between the germline ends. In DNA, the CDR3 is TGTGCCAGCAGCCTCCGCCCCCAGAGAAACATTCAGTACTTC. Its translation is CASSLRPQRNIQYF.

The rearrangement links TRBV7-2 to TRBJ2-1, with 11 bases fitting TRBD1. J lost 7 bases, V lost 5 bases, and 7 bases had no gene match. This CDR3 has 15 residues. The germline CDR1 and CDR2 sequences are SGHTA and FQGNSA. The CDR3 sequence is CASSPGQGARNEQFF. The CDR3 DNA reads TGTGCCAGCAGCCCCGGACAGGGGGCGCGGAATGAGCAGTTCTTC.

V is TRBV7-9 and J is TRBJ1-3; a possible D gene is TRBD1 (5 bases). The CDR3 runs 16 residues. CDR1 and CDR2 from the germline V gene are SEHNR and FQNEAQ (reference sequence). The V and J ends lost 1 base and 4 bases respectively, with 14 bases between them. CDR3 coding DNA: TGTGCCAGCAGCTTAGGGGGTCTGGGGCTCGGAAACACCATATATTTT. Residues: CASSLGGLGLGNTIYF.

CDR3 amino acids: CASSFRVNTDTQYF. CDR3 DNA sequence: TGTGCCAGCAGCTTCAGGGTAAACACAGATACGCAGTATTTT. This rearrangement joins TRBV5-5 to TRBJ2-3; D is possibly TRBD1 (5 bases). The germline V gene encodes CDR1 SGHKS and CDR2 YYEKEE (reference sequence). V shed 2 bases and J shed 2 bases, with 9 bases lying between them. CDR3 length: 14 amino acids.

There are a few counts of this clone. The chain has TRBV10-3 and TRBJ1-6, with 11 bases identical to TRBD1. J was trimmed by 0 bases and V by 10 bases; bases with no gene match: 8. Germline values: CDR1 ENHRY, CDR2 SYGVKD. The CDR3 is made up of 17 amino acids. CDR3 DNA: TGTGCCACACGGACAGGGGGCCTAAGCTCCTATAATTCACCCCTCCACTTT. Protein: CATRTGGLSSYNSPLHF.

This clone is a singleton in its sample. V gene TRBV4-2 combines with J gene TRBJ1-5, with D maybe TRBD1 (6 bases). CDR3 length equals 15 residues. Germline CDR1 LGHNA, CDR2 YNFKEQ. Trimming left V 1 base short and J 4 bases short, with 11 bases between. CDR3 nucleotides: TGTGCCAGCAGCCAAGGGGAGGGACATAATCAGCCCCAGCATTTT. Protein sequence: CASSQGEGHNQPQHF.

With regard to this clone: The junction shows a germline mismatch at one end, possibly a read error. The chain couples TRBV18 to TRBJ1-1, with unresolved D. Looked up from germline, CDR1 is KGHSH and CDR2 is LQKENI. The CDR3 spans 13 residues. The CDR3 DNA reads TGTGCCAGCTCCCCACAAGGAGGCACTGAAGCTTTCTTT. This sequence encodes CASSPQGGTEAFF.

The J gene is TRBJ1-2, the V gene TRBV29-1, with D unresolved. The V end lost 5 bases, the J end lost 4 bases, and 8 bases lay between the germline ends. The CDR3 sequence is 11 residues long. Germline CDR1 and CDR2: SQVTM and ANQGSEA. The CDR3 reads CSVQTAYGYTF. The CDR3 nucleotides read TGCAGCGTTCAGACGGCCTATGGCTACACCTTC.

V and J are TRBV18 and TRBJ2-7; D is unclear. Germline CDR1 reads KGHSH; CDR2 reads LQKENI. V gave up 2 bases and J gave up 3 bases, with 14 bases separating them. The CDR3 covers 15 residues. The CDR3 sequence: CASSPSSTQGYEQYF. Here the CDR3 DNA reads TGTGCCAGCTCACCATCTTCGACCCAAGGCTACGAGCAGTACTTC.